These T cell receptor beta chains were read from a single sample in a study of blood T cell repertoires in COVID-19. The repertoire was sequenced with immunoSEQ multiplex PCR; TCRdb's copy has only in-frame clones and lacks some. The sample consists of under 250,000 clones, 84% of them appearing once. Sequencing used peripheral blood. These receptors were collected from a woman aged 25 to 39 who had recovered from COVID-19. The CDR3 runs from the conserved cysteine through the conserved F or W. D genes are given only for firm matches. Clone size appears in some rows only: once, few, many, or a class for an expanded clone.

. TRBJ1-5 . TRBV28 CAITPTGLNQPQHF TGTGCCATCACGCCGACGGGACTCAATCAGCCCCAGCATTTT
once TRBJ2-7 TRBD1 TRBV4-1 CASSQDGQGYEQYF TGCGCCAGCAGCCAAGACGGACAGGGTTACGAGCAGTACTTC
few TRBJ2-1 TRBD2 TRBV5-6 CASSPLRLTSGSNEQFF TGTGCCAGCAGCCCGCTCCGGCTGACTAGCGGGAGCAATGAGCAGTTCTTC
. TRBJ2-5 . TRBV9 CASSVGSSRQETQYF TGTGCCAGCAGCGTAGGATCTAGCCGACAAGAGACCCAGTACTTC
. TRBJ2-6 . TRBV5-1 CASSLVGMSYSGANVLTF TGCGCCAGCAGCTTGGTGGGCATGTCGTACTCTGGGGCCAACGTCCTGACTTTC
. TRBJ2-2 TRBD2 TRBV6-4 CASSVFSGGNTGELFF TGTGCCAGCAGTGTGTTTAGCGGGGGGAACACCGGGGAGCTGTTTTTT
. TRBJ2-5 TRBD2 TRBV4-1 CASSQEPGLAGGAGETQYF TGCGCCAGCAGCCAGGAACCGGGACTAGCGGGAGGGGCAGGAGAGACCCAGTACTTC
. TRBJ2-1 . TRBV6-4 CASSDWLAVHNEQFF TGTGCCAGCAGTGACTGGTTAGCGGTCCACAATGAGCAGTTCTTC
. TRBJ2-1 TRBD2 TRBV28 CASSRPLPSGRGLEQFF TGTGCCTCATCTAGGCCCCTTCCCAGCGGGAGAGGGTTAGAGCAGTTCTTC
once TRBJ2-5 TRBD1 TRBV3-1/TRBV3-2 CASSHLTRWTGQETQYF TGTGCCAGCAGCCACCTTACTAGATGGACAGGGCAAGAGACCCAGTACTTC
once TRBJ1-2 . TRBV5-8 CASSSRDWVPNYGYTF TGTGCCAGCAGCTCTCGGGACTGGGTGCCAAACTATGGCTACACCTTC
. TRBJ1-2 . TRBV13 CASSERWGGPYGYTF TGTGCCAGCTCCGAGAGGTGGGGGGGACCCTATGGCTACACCTTC
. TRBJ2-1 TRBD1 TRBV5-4 CASSRRDRDTDEQFF TGTGCCAGCAGCCGCCGGGACAGAGACACGGATGAGCAGTTCTTC
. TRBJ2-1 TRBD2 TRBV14 CASSPRLAGGHRKQFF TGTGCCAGCAGCCCCCGTCTAGCGGGAGGGCATCGGAAGCAGTTCTTC
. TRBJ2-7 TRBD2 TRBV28 CASSFTSSGETGEQYF TGTGCCAGCAGCTTTACCTCTAGCGGAGAGACTGGGGAGCAGTACTTC
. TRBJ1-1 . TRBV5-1 CASSFEQRNTEAFF TGCGCCAGCAGCTTCGAACAGAGGAACACTGAAGCTTTCTTT
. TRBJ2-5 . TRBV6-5 CASSSTRRETQYF TGTGCCAGCAGTTCAACTAGGAGGGAGACCCAGTACTTC
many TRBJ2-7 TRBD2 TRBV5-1 CASSLISGGSYEQYF TGCGCCAGCAGCTTAATTAGCGGGGGGTCCTACGAGCAGTACTTC
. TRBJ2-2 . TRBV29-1 CSVGQGLTGELFF TGCAGCGTTGGGCAGGGGTTGACCGGGGAGCTGTTTTTT
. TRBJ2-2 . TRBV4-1 CASSPRSTRTRTGELFF TGCGCCAGCAGCCCCAGATCGACTAGGACCCGAACCGGGGAGCTGTTTTTT
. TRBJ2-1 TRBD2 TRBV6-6 CASSLLLAGDGNEQFF TGTGCCAGCAGTTTACTCCTCGCGGGAGACGGCAATGAGCAGTTCTTC
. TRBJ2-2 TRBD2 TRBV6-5 CASSYSPGTNTGELFF TGTGCCAGCAGTTACTCGCCCGGGACTAATACCGGGGAGCTGTTTTTT
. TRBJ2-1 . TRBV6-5 CASSLQSSYNEQFF TGTGCCAGCAGTTTACAGAGCTCCTACAATGAGCAGTTCTTC
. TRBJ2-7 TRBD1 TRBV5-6 CASSSGQGSYEQYF TGTGCCAGCAGCTCGGGACAGGGCTCCTACGAGCAGTACTTC
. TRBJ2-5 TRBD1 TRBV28 CASSPTKTGGETQYF TGTGCCAGCAGTCCAACCAAGACAGGGGGAGAGACCCAGTACTTC
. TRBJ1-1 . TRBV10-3 CATSTGDTEAFF TGTGCCACCTCTACAGGCGACACTGAAGCTTTCTTT
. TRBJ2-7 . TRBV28 CASNLVGGRSYEQYF TGTGCCAGCAACCTGGTAGGAGGGCGGTCCTACGAGCAGTACTTC
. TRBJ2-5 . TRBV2 CASSRGLAGQETQYF TGTGCCAGCTCGAGGGGGCTAGCGGGTCAAGAGACCCAGTACTTC
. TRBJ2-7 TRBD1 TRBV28 CASSPGTGGDYEQYF TGTGCCAGCAGTCCCGGGACAGGGGGAGACTACGAGCAGTACTTC
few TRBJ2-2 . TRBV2 CASSERGQNTGELFF TGTGCCAGCAGTGAACGAGGTCAGAACACCGGGGAGCTGTTTTTT
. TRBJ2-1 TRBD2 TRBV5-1 CASSLVQSAGGRANEQFF TGCGCCAGCAGCTTGGTACAGTCAGCGGGAGGGCGGGCCAATGAGCAGTTCTTC
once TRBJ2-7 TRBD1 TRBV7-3 CASSIKTGGTYEQYF TGTGCCAGCAGCATAAAGACAGGGGGAACCTACGAGCAGTACTTC
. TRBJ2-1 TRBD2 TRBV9 CASSGLLAGGNLGQFF TGTGCCAGCAGCGGGCTACTAGCGGGAGGAAATTTAGGGCAGTTCTTC
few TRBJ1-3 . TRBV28 CASSLAGTGNTIYF TGTGCCAGCAGTTTAGCGGGGACTGGAAACACCATATATTTT
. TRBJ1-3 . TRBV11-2 CASSFGQISGNTIYF TGTGCCAGCAGCTTTGGACAGATCTCTGGAAACACCATATATTTT
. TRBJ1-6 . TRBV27 CASSRRQSPLHF TGTGCCAGCAGTCGCCGACAGTCACCCCTCCACTTT
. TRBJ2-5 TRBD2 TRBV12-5 CASGLSTSQYQETQYF TGTGCTAGTGGTTTATCGACTAGCCAGTACCAAGAGACCCAGTACTTC
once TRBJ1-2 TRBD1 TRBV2 CASSADWDRAGGYTF TGTGCCAGCAGTGCCGACTGGGACAGGGCTGGAGGCTACACCTTC
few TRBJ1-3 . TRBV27 CASCPRSGNTIYF TGTGCCAGCTGTCCTAGGTCTGGAAACACCATATATTTT
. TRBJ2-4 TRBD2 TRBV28 CASSLGGGTKNIQYF TGTGCCAGCAGTTTAGGGGGGGGAACCAAAAACATTCAGTACTTC
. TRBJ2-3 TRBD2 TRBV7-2 CASSPRLATDTQYF TGTGCCAGCAGCCCTCGACTAGCCACAGATACGCAGTATTTT
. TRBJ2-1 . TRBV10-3 CAISLDNEQFF TGTGCCATCAGTTTAGACAATGAGCAGTTCTTC
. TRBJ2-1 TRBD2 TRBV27 CASSSPGLAGLGQFF TGTGCCAGCAGTTCCCCGGGACTAGCGGGTTTAGGACAGTTCTTC
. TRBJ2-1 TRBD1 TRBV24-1 CATDGTGHNEQFF TGTGCCACCGACGGGACAGGGCATAATGAGCAGTTCTTC
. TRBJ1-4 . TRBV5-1 CASSLDTATTNEKLFF TGCGCCAGCAGCTTGGACACAGCTACAACTAATGAAAAACTGTTTTTT
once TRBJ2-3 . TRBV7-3 CASSLNPSDTQYF TGTGCCAGCAGCTTAAATCCCTCAGATACGCAGTATTTT